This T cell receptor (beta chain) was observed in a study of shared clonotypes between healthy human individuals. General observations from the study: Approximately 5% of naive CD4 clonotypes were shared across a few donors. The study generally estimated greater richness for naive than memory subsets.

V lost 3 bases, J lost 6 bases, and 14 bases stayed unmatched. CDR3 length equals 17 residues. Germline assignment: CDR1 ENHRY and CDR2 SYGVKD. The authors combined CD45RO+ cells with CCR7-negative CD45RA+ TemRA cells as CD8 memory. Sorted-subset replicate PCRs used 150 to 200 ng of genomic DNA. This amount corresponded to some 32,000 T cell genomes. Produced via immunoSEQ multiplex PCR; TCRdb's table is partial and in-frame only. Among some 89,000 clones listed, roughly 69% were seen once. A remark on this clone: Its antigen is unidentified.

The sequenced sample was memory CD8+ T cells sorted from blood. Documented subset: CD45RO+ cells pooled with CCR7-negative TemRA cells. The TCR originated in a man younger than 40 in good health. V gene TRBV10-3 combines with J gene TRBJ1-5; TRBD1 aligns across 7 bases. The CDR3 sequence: CAISDDRVKALRQPQHF. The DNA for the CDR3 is TGTGCCATCAGTGATGACAGGGTAAAGGCCCTACGTCAGCCCCAGCATTTT.